The TCR beta chain described here comes from a study of shared clonotypes between healthy human individuals. This clone was counted between two and nine times. Its antigen is undetermined. Data came from immunoSEQ multiplex PCR; TCRdb stores just in-frame clones and leaves some out. The repertoire holds hundreds of thousands of clones, with 73% as singletons. Partitioning of CD4+ cells yielded a CD45RA+ naive subset and a CD45RA-negative memory subset. Findings and caveats of the study: Apart from blood, nothing was sampled; tissue repertoires likely differ.

Germline CDR1 and CDR2: GTSNPN and SVGIG (reference sequence). This CDR3 contains 13 residues. V was pared by 4 bases and J by 10 bases, with 7 bases of the junction left unmatched. Sequenced: memory CD4+ T cells sorted from blood. This sample's subset: CD45RA-negative fraction. The J gene is TRBJ2-1, the V gene TRBV30; 10 positions agree with TRBD2. This TCR was recovered from a woman aged 25 to 45 in good health. As DNA, the CDR3 is TGTGCCTGGACTACGGGACTAGCGCCAGAGCAGTTCTTC. Its protein is CAWTTGLAPEQFF.